This TCR beta chain derives from a study of T cells in Graves' hyperthyroidism and ophthalmopathy. Overall study results and limits: A model of 13 V-J features distinguished ophthalmopathy from stable hyperthyroidism.

This clonotype has more than one count but fewer than ten. Its antigen is not known. RNA transcripts gave rise to amplified TCR beta CDR3 regions. In the first-round RT-PCR of the TCR CDR3, the HTBI primer set was used. TCRdb reprocessed the multiplex PCR reads with MiXCR, giving one entry per CDR3 protein. The sample carries about 760,000 distinct CDR3 sequences, roughly a third recorded once. Germline V gene lookup returns CDR1 MDHEN and CDR2 SYDVKM. The CDR3 runs 13 residues. V dropped 7 bases and J dropped 4 bases, with 13 bases sitting between them. Newly diagnosed hyperthyroidism, duration under 2 months, in patients aged 18 to 65.

Sequencing was done on a sample of blood. The clonotype was recovered from a woman aged 40 to 49 with Graves' hyperthyroidism. The chain employs TRBV28 and TRBJ2-5, with D perhaps TRBD1 (6 bases). The DNA of the CDR3 is TGTGCCAGCATCACCCTAGGGGGAGAGACCCAGTACTTC. The encoded protein is CASITLGGETQYF.